This T cell receptor (beta chain) was recorded in a study of blood T cell repertoires in COVID-19. About the research overall: The United States, Italy and Spain provided the acute and convalescent COVID-19 samples.

Authors' processing steps: Cell counts per sample came from amplifying reference gene primers. The repertoire was sequenced with immunoSEQ multiplex PCR; TCRdb's copy has only in-frame clones and lacks some. That table furnishes V, J and clone size, whereas the DNA furnished D and trimming. The table lists just under 150,000 clones, approximately 90% of them singletons, with less than 10% in the top ten. The length of the CDR3 is 13 residues. Germline V gene lookup returns CDR1 SNHLY and CDR2 FYNNEI. V lost 7 bases, J lost 6 bases, and 15 bases lay in between. The sequence came from a woman aged 45-60 years with active or convalescent COVID-19. The sequencing input was peripheral blood. The chain is built from TRBV2 and TRBJ1-2; D perhaps matches TRBD1 (5 bases). In nucleotides, the CDR3 is TGTGCCAGCACAGGGCTCGTTTACGATGGCTACACCTTC. It yields the protein CASTGLVYDGYTF.